This paragraph reports one T cell receptor (beta chain). Some clones are missing from TCRdb's copy, which holds only in-frame ones; the method was immunoSEQ multiplex PCR. The table includes 100,000 or so clones, about 94% detected once. The entry originates in a study of T cell changes during pregnancy in multiple sclerosis. The starting material was peripheral blood, obtained in the third trimester of pregnancy. This TCR derives from a female donor with multiple sclerosis, enrolled in a pregnancy study.

CDR3 bases: TGCGCCAGCAGTCCCGGGACAGGGGACCCTAGATTATACGAGCAGTACTTC. Translation gives CASSPGTGDPRLYEQYF. V gene TRBV5-1 combines with J gene TRBJ2-7, with TRBD1 matching over 10 bases. The CDR3 consists of 17 residues. Germline lookup yields CDR1 SGHRS and CDR2 YFSETQ. The J segment lost 4 bases and the V segment lost 5 bases, leaving 15 bases of the junction unmatched.